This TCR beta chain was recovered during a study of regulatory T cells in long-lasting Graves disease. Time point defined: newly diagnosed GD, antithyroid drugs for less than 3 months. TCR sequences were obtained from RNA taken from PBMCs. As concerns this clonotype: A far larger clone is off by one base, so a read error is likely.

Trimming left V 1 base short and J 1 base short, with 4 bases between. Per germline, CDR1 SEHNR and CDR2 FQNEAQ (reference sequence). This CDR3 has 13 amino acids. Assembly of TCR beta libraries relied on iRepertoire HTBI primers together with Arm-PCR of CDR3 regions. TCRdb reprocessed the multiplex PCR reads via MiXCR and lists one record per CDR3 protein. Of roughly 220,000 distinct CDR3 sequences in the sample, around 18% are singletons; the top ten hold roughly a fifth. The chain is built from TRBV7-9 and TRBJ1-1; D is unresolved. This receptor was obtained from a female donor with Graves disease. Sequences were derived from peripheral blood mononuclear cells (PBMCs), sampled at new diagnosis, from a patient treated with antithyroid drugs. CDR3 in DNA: TGTGCCAGCAGCTTAGGATGGAACACTGAAGCTTTCTTT. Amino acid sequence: CASSLGWNTEAFF. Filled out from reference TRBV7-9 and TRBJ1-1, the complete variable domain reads DTGVSQNPRHKITKRGQNVTFRCDPISEHNRLYWYRQTLGQGPEFLTYFQNEAQLEKSRLLSDRFSAERPKGSFSTLEIQRTEQGDSAMYLCASSLGWNTEAFFGQGTRLTVV.